The clone carrying this T cell receptor beta chain was found once. The data are from a study of blood T cell repertoires in COVID-19. Study information: T cells, B-cell-depleted T cells, or PBMCs supplied cDNA or gDNA.

Assay used: immunoSEQ multiplex PCR; TCRdb lists only in-frame clones, some missing. The data hold about 45,000 clones, with approximately 70% observed a single time. CDR3 length equals 17 residues. V dropped 1 base and J dropped 0 bases, with 14 bases sitting between them. Germline CDR1 reads LGHNA; CDR2 reads YNFKEQ. This clonotype was sampled from a man older than 75 with acute or convalescent COVID-19. The sequencing sample was made of peripheral blood. The V and J genes are TRBV4-2 and TRBJ2-3; D possibly corresponds to TRBD2 (7 bases). Here the CDR3 DNA reads TGTGCCAGCAGCCAAGGGGGGGGGCGCATAAGCACAGATACGCAGTATTTT. It specifies CASSQGGGRISTDTQYF.